Below, 12 T cell receptor beta chains from the same sample are listed, as sequenced in a study of T cells in Graves' hyperthyroidism and ophthalmopathy. RNA transcripts gave rise to amplified TCR beta CDR3 regions. The HTBI primer set drove a first-round RT-PCR of the TCR CDR3. TCRdb reprocessed the multiplex PCR reads with MiXCR, giving one entry per CDR3 protein. The sample has approximately 400,000 distinct CDR3 sequences, roughly 14% seen once; the top ten hold less than 15%. Material for sequencing was blood. The receptors shown here come from a woman between 18 and 29 years old with Graves' hyperthyroidism.

This clonotype was seen ten or more times. The V gene is TRBV20-1, the J gene TRBJ2-1; tentatively, D is TRBD1 (5 bases). V lost 3 bases and J 5 bases, leaving 14 bases between the germline ends. This CDR3 has 14 amino acids. CDR1 is DFQATT, CDR2 SNEGSKA, per germline (reference sequence). CDR3 amino acids: CSASPGKGHNEQFF. The CDR3, as DNA: TGCAGTGCTAGCCCGGGTAAGGGGCACAATGAGCAGTTCTTC.

This clonotype has more than one count but fewer than ten. This chain joins TRBV20-1 and TRBJ2-1, with 7 bases identical to TRBD2. CDR1 and CDR2 (germline): DFQATT, SNEGSKA (reference sequence). Trimming took 3 bases from V and 1 from J; bases not matched to a gene: 6. This CDR3 spans 15 amino acids. The CDR3, as DNA: TGCAGTGCTAGGGCGGGAGTATTGTCCTACAATGAGCAGTTCTTC. Translating gives CSARAGVLSYNEQFF.

This clonotype was seen repeatedly, ten times or more. V is TRBV12-3 or TRBV12-4 and J is TRBJ2-2; 9 bases are shared with TRBD1. The CDR3 loop spans 15 amino acids. V shed 3 bases and J 7 bases; nucleotides not matched to a gene: 6. The CDR3 coding sequence is TGTGCCAGCAGTTTTGGGACAGGGTTAATCGGGGAGCTGTTTTTT. It specifies CASSFGTGLIGELFF.

This clonotype was observed many times. The chain uses TRBV28 and TRBJ2-7, with 7 bases lining up with TRBD1. CDR3 size: 14 residues. CDR1 and CDR2 from the germline V gene are MDHEN and SYDVKM. The junction had 10 bases not matched to a gene; V was cut back by 5 bases and J by 6 bases. The CDR3 nucleotides are TGTGCCAGCAGTCCACACCTGACAGGGTCCGAGCAGTACTTC. This encodes CASSPHLTGSEQYF.

This clonotype was recorded many times. The chain carries TRBV2 and TRBJ1-3; D unresolved. Trimming removed 4 bases at V and 2 bases at J, with 6 bases between. CDR3 length: 13 amino acids. CDR1 and CDR2 (germline): SNHLY, FYNNEI. CDR3 residues: CASSGGPGNTIYF. CDR3 sequence (DNA): TGTGCCAGCAGTGGTGGGCCTGGAAACACCATATATTTT.

This clonotype showed up just a few times. This chain uses TRBV10-3 with TRBJ2-7; no clear D gene. Per germline, CDR1 ENHRY and CDR2 SYGVKD. CDR3 length: 12 amino acids. Deletions cut 10 bases from V and 5 bases from J, with 15 bases between. In nucleotides, the CDR3 is TGTGCCACGGTGGACCAGAAGAACGAGCAGTACTTC. It encodes CATVDQKNEQYF.

The genes are TRBV4-2 and TRBJ1-1, with D unresolved. The germline V gene has CDR1 LGHNA and CDR2 YNFKEQ. The germline V and J ends were trimmed by 0 bases and 7 bases, with 9 bases remaining between them. The CDR3 runs 13 residues. CDR3 nucleotides: TGTGCCAGCAGCCAAGATCTTCAGCGTGAAGCTTTCTTT. Protein: CASSQDLQREAFF.

This clonotype was observed many times. V and J are TRBV6-6 and TRBJ1-1; no firm D call. The CDR3 extends over 14 amino acids. V gave up 0 bases and J gave up 0 bases, with 5 bases separating them. Germline V CDR1 and CDR2: MNHNY, SVGAGI (reference sequence). The CDR3 spells CASSYSQLNTEAFF. CDR3 sequence (DNA): TGTGCCAGCAGTTACTCGCAACTGAACACTGAAGCTTTCTTT.

In this sample, this clonotype turned up many times. Mismatch with germline at one junction end may stem from a read error. This chain links TRBV14 with TRBJ2-1; 11 nucleotides match TRBD2. Germline V gene sequence: CDR1 SGHDN, CDR2 FVKESK. This CDR3 spans 20 amino acids. The CDR3 is CASSPHALAGGELSGTKQFF. DNA of the CDR3: TGTGCCAGTAGCCCGCATGCGCTAGCGGGGGGCGAGCTAAGCGGGACCAAGCAGTTCTTC.

CDR3 loop: CAISESSGESYNEQFF. DNA for the CDR3: TGTGCCATCAGTGAGTCGAGCGGGGAGTCCTACAATGAGCAGTTCTTC. The genes are TRBV10-3 and TRBJ2-1, with 7 nucleotides matching TRBD2. The ends lost 0 bases at V and 1 base at J; junction bases unmatched: 3. The CDR3 spans 16 residues. CDR1 ENHRY and CDR2 SYGVKD come from the germline V gene.

Ten or more counts support this clonotype. The rearrangement joins TRBV9 to TRBJ2-5, with D possibly called TRBD1 or TRBD2 (5 bases each). Germline CDR1 reads SGDLS; CDR2 reads YYNGEE. V lost 0 bases, J lost 1 base, and 10 bases lay in between. This CDR3 comprises 15 residues. The CDR3, as DNA: TGTGCCAGCAGCGTAGCCGGGACCCTCCAAGAGACCCAGTACTTC. Its protein is CASSVAGTLQETQYF.

The chain carries TRBV4-1 and TRBJ1-2; D not certain. The CDR3 spans 14 residues. Trimming removed 2 bases at V and 4 bases at J, with 11 bases between. The germline V gene has CDR1 MGHRA and CDR2 YSYEKL. As DNA, the CDR3 is TGCGCCAGCAGCCAAAGAACCGACATCTATGGCTACACCTTC. This encodes CASSQRTDIYGYTF.